The 2 T cell receptor beta chains reported below all come from one sample, sequenced in a study of blood T cells in healthy people across ages. Using a J-beta primer mix together with a sample-barcoded 5' primer, a second PCR was run for roughly 6 to 12 cycles. TCRdb fed the 5' RACE reads into MiXCR, producing one record per CDR3 protein. Of roughly 700,000 distinct CDR3 sequences in the sample, 32% were seen once. Source material: blood. The source is a woman aged 80 or over in good health.

This clonotype was recorded at least ten times. DNA of the CDR3: TGTGCCATCACCAAGATGGACAGGGGCACTTACGAGCAGTACTTC. It specifies CAITKMDRGTYEQYF. V gene TRBV10-3 combines with J gene TRBJ2-7; 9 nucleotides match TRBD1. Trimming cost V 7 bases and J 4 bases; bases outside gene matches: 11. This CDR3 region has 15 residues. Germline assignment: CDR1 ENHRY and CDR2 SYGVKD.

This clonotype was detected only a few times. This chain joins TRBV3-1 and TRBJ1-1; possible D gene TRBD1, 6 bases. The CDR3 totals 19 residues. Trimming stripped 0 bases from V and 7 bases from J, with 27 bases between. CDR1 LGHDT and CDR2 YNNKEL come from the germline V gene (reference sequence). CDR3 DNA: TGTGCCAGCAGCCAAGACTACGGGGGGGCGCGAGTAAAGCGGGTTGAAGCTTTCTTT. Residues: CASSQDYGGARVKRVEAFF.